This TCR beta chain was found in a study of cytomegalovirus exposure and HLA in healthy donors. General observations from the study: Clonal expansion, a later analysis showed, was greater in HLA-associated TCR beta chains than in equally common others. In a later analysis, 15,000 to 20,000 TCR beta sequences were associated with HLA alleles at 0.05 false discovery rate. Researchers counted over 150 TCR beta chains as cytomegalovirus-associated.

Details on this clone: Its antigen is not known.

With 60 Vbeta and 13 Jbeta primers, the PCR was carried out. Per the authors' pipeline: Later work found 65 million to 90 million unique TCR beta chains, with 9.5 million to 11 million shared. Clones were sequenced by immunoSEQ multiplex PCR, and TCRdb holds only the in-frame ones, with some missing. Clone size and V and J calls were adopted from that table, with D and trimming inferred from the DNA. The table shows approximately 220,000 clones, with 76% occurring only once. This clonotype was obtained from a man younger than 35 in good health and CMV-seronegative. Sequencing used PBMCs.

The CDR3 nucleotides are TGTGCCAGCAGCAGCGGGAGGACAGTTAATGAGCAGTTCTTC. It encodes CASSSGRTVNEQFF. This chain links TRBV11-1 with TRBJ2-1; 9 bases match TRBD2. The germline V gene has CDR1 SGHAT and CDR2 FQDESV (reference sequence). V shed 5 bases, J shed 7 bases, and the junction held 6 bases outside the gene matches. There are 14 residues in the CDR3.